Each of the 32 T cell receptor beta chains below was sequenced from the same sample in a study of identical twins. MiXCR, run by TCRdb on the 5' RACE reads, gives a single entry per CDR3 protein. The sample lists approximately 470,000 distinct CDR3 sequences, approximately 15% occurring once. In addition, the sample was reused for a study of yellow fever vaccine responses in identical twins.

Specimen: CD4+ T cells sorted from blood. The receptors were gathered from a woman aged 18-29 years in good health.

The chain is built from TRBV4-2 and TRBJ2-2; D possibly uses TRBD1 or TRBD2 (7 bases each). The V gene's germline CDR1 is LGHNA and CDR2 YNFKEQ. Trimming cost V 0 bases and J 4 bases, with 12 bases left between them. The CDR3 has 16 amino acids. CDR3 protein: CASSQDPGGVTGELFF. Here the CDR3 DNA reads TGTGCCAGCAGCCAAGATCCAGGGGGGGTCACCGGGGAGCTGTTTTTT.

This rearrangement joins TRBV24-1 to TRBJ2-1; TRBD2 matches at 12 bases. The CDR3 consists of 18 residues. Germline trimming cut 4 bases from V and 8 bases from J; bases unmatched to any gene: 14. Germline assignment: CDR1 KGHDR and CDR2 SFDVKD. CDR3 in amino acids: CATSETSGGKGSIYEQFF. CDR3 nucleotide sequence: TGTGCCACCAGTGAGACTAGCGGGGGAAAGGGATCGATATATGAGCAGTTCTTC.

The table lists this clonotype with a few counts. The chain is built from TRBV24-1 and TRBJ2-1; D is undetermined. The CDR3 covers 16 residues. Germline-derived CDR1 and CDR2 are KGHDR and SFDVKD. V was shortened by 3 bases and J by 2 bases, with 13 bases between the two germline ends. The CDR3 loop reads CATSDARVIAYNEQFF. Here the CDR3 DNA reads TGTGCCACCAGTGATGCTAGGGTAATAGCCTACAATGAGCAGTTCTTC.

Points on this clonotype: One end of the junction does not line up with germline, which may come from a read error. V is TRBV3-1 and J is TRBJ2-2; a weak D match, TRBD1 (5 bases). The length of the CDR3 is 11 residues. CDR1 is LGHDT and CDR2 is YNNKEL in the germline V gene (reference sequence). The CDR3 protein is CASSQQGRVLF. CDR3 coding DNA: TGTGCCAGCAGCCAACAGGGTCGGGTGCTTTTT.

This chain uses TRBV20-1 with TRBJ1-1; the match to TRBD1 covers 7 bases. This CDR3 contains 16 residues. Trimming took 2 bases from V and 4 from J; bases not matched to a gene: 13. Germline V gene data show CDR1 as DFQATT and CDR2 as SNEGSKA (reference sequence). The CDR3 nucleotides read TGCAGTGCTAGACGGAGGGGGCTCCGGAACGGCACTGAAGCTTTCTTT. Protein: CSARRRGLRNGTEAFF.

This chain uses TRBV5-1 with TRBJ2-7; tentative D call: TRBD1 (6 bases). The germline V gene encodes CDR1 SGHRS and CDR2 YFSETQ. Trimming pared 6 bases from V and 6 bases from J, leaving 19 bases between. The CDR3 has 14 residues. The CDR3 loop reads CASTHDRTSSEQYF. CDR3 nucleotide sequence: TGCGCCAGCACCCACGACAGGACCTCCAGCGAGCAGTACTTC.

This clonotype was counted between two and nine times. The chain couples TRBV5-4 to TRBJ2-7; 8 bases line up with TRBD1. This CDR3 has 19 amino acids. The junction had 23 bases not matched to a gene; V was cut back by 6 bases and J by 3 bases. The germline CDR1 and CDR2 sequences are SGHNT and YYREEE (reference sequence). The CDR3 region has the DNA TGTGCCAGCACCTGGACAATACCGGGACAGGCACCCTTTTTCTACGAGCAGTACTTC. The encoded protein is CASTWTIPGQAPFFYEQYF.

The chain has TRBV20-1 and TRBJ2-1; TRBD2 is a possible D gene (7 bases). The V and J ends lost 4 bases and 10 bases respectively, with 14 bases between them. CDR3 size: 12 residues. Germline CDR1 DFQATT, CDR2 SNEGSKA (reference sequence). The CDR3 loop is CSAIKSGTEQFF. For the CDR3, the DNA is TGCAGTGCTATCAAGAGCGGGACAGAGCAGTTCTTC.

V gene TRBV6-1 combines with J gene TRBJ1-2; D not resolved. Trimming took 8 bases from V and 2 from J, leaving 12 bases between them. CDR1 MNHNS and CDR2 SASEGT come from the germline V gene. This CDR3 has 13 residues. For the CDR3, the DNA is TGTGCCAGCGCCTTAGACGCCAACTATGGCTACACCTTC. Its translation is CASALDANYGYTF.

This clonotype occurred many times. The V and J genes are TRBV4-2 and TRBJ1-6; 8 bases line up with TRBD1. Germline-derived CDR1 and CDR2 are LGHNA and YNFKEQ. With 3 bases clipped from V and 6 bases from J, the junction kept 1 base outside the gene matches. The CDR3 is 14 amino acids. Here the CDR3 DNA reads TGTGCCAGCAGCCAGGGACAGGTTAATTCACCCCTCCACTTT. This sequence encodes CASSQGQVNSPLHF.

In this sample, this clonotype turned up a few times. The chain recombines TRBV29-1 with TRBJ2-3; 10 bases are a match to TRBD1. The germline CDR1 and CDR2 sequences are SQVTM and ANQGSEA. The CDR3 totals 14 residues. With 6 bases clipped from V and 2 bases from J, the junction kept 5 bases outside the gene matches. The CDR3 region is CSVRDRGVTDTQYF. The CDR3 DNA reads TGCAGCGTCCGGGACAGGGGAGTCACAGATACGCAGTATTTT.

This clonotype was picked up a small number of times. The chain combines TRBV12-3 or TRBV12-4 with TRBJ1-1; a possible D gene is TRBD1 (6 bases). The CDR3 runs to 14 residues. Trimming stripped 1 base from V and 14 bases from J, with 20 bases between. CDR3 DNA sequence: TGTGCCAGCAGTTTAGGGCACGGGTCGGGGGCTGGGTTCTTT. Its protein is CASSLGHGSGAGFF.

This clonotype has just a few counts. The rearrangement joins TRBV7-2 to TRBJ1-1; D is possibly TRBD1 (5 bases). Trimming took off 6 bases at V and 0 bases at J, with 14 bases between the two ends. Germline CDR1 reads SGHTA; CDR2 reads FQGNSA. The CDR3 contains 15 residues. In DNA, the CDR3 is TGTGCCAGCAGTACCAAAAGGGGCCTGAACACTGAAGCTTTCTTT. It specifies CASSTKRGLNTEAFF.

The chain carries TRBV3-1 and TRBJ2-1; 7 bases align to TRBD2. The CDR3 totals 16 residues. The ends lost 1 base at V and 3 bases at J; junction bases unmatched: 6. From germline, CDR1 is LGHDT and CDR2 YNNKEL (reference sequence). For the CDR3, the DNA is TGTGCCAGCAGCCAAGTCGCGGGACTACTCTACAATGAGCAGTTCTTC. The encoded protein is CASSQVAGLLYNEQFF.

Many counts were recorded for this clonotype. The chain combines TRBV12-3 or TRBV12-4 with TRBJ2-3, with unresolved D. Trimming took off 7 bases at V and 4 bases at J, with 18 bases between the two ends. CDR3 length equals 15 residues. The CDR3 region is CASTESLGMSDTQYF. CDR3 DNA: TGTGCCAGCACCGAATCACTGGGCATGTCAGATACGCAGTATTTT.

This clonotype has more than one count but fewer than ten. This chain joins TRBV7-2 and TRBJ2-3, with TRBD1 identical over 7 bases. The CDR3 totals 12 residues. The V segment lost 4 bases and the J segment 10 bases; nucleotides outside the gene matches: 5. The germline CDR1 and CDR2 sequences are SGHTA and FQGNSA. The CDR3 DNA follows: TGTGCCAGCAGCTATCGGGACAGTGCGCAGTATTTT. As protein: CASSYRDSAQYF.

This CDR3 reads CSVADRGTTDTQYF. DNA of the CDR3: TGCAGCGTCGCTGACAGGGGAACTACAGATACGCAGTATTTT. The rearrangement links TRBV29-1 to TRBJ2-3; the match to TRBD1 covers 8 bases. This CDR3 has 14 amino acids. Germline CDR1 and CDR2: SQVTM and ANQGSEA. V trimming: 6 bases; J trimming: 3 bases; junction bases outside the gene matches: 8.

This clonotype was detected ten times or more. The chain has TRBV11-2 and TRBJ1-6; D ambiguous. Deletions cut 5 bases from V and 8 bases from J, with 10 bases between. The CDR3 covers 13 residues. The germline V gene encodes CDR1 SGHAT and CDR2 FQNNGV. The CDR3 DNA is TGTGCCAGCAGCCCCCAAGGTTATTCACCCCTCCACTTT. Its translation: CASSPQGYSPLHF.

J is TRBJ2-5 and V is TRBV29-1; 7 bases align to TRBD1. Germline V gene lookup returns CDR1 SQVTM and CDR2 ANQGSEA. This CDR3 comprises 13 residues. V shed 6 bases, J shed 2 bases, and the junction held 6 bases outside the gene matches. CDR3 nucleotides: TGCAGCGTGCCGGGACAGCTACAAGAGACCCAGTACTTC. Translated: CSVPGQLQETQYF.

Only a few counts were recorded for this clonotype. The chain recombines TRBV10-3 with TRBJ2-7; D remains ambiguous. This CDR3 is built from 14 residues. V lost 6 bases, J lost 0 bases, and 12 bases lay in between. The germline CDR1 and CDR2 sequences are ENHRY and SYGVKD. CDR3 DNA: TGTGCCATCAGCCGAGAGACGGGCTCCTACGAGCAGTACTTC. Residues: CAISRETGSYEQYF.

The chain couples TRBV10-3 to TRBJ1-1; D not certain. The CDR3 consists of 14 residues. V was pared by 2 bases and J by 7 bases, with 14 bases between. Germline lookup yields CDR1 ENHRY and CDR2 SYGVKD. As DNA, the CDR3 is TGTGCCATCAGTGAGGCCCGCTCGTTAAGTGAAGCTTTCTTT. This translates into CAISEARSLSEAFF.

The chain carries TRBV28 and TRBJ1-4; 8 positions match TRBD1. The CDR3 has 14 amino acids. From germline, CDR1 is MDHEN and CDR2 SYDVKM. V shed 6 bases and J 7 bases; nucleotides not matched to a gene: 7. CDR3 loop: CASSLGQGVEKLFF. CDR3 DNA: TGTGCCAGCAGCCTCGGACAGGGAGTTGAAAAACTGTTTTTT.

The chain is built from TRBV20-1 and TRBJ2-3, with TRBD1 matching over 9 bases. Germline loops: CDR1 DFQATT, CDR2 SNEGSKA (reference sequence). V gave up 7 bases and J gave up 2 bases; unmatched junction bases: 1. The CDR3 sequence is 12 residues long. In DNA, the CDR3 is TGCAGTGGGGACAGGGTCACAGATACGCAGTATTTT. It is translated as CSGDRVTDTQYF.

V is TRBV19 and J is TRBJ2-7, with TRBD1 matching 8 bases. Trimming took 5 bases from V and 1 from J; bases not matched to a gene: 7. The germline gives CDR1 LNHDA, CDR2 SQIVND (reference sequence). This CDR3 region has 15 residues. Here the CDR3 DNA reads TGTGCCAGTAGTTCTCTCCGGACAGGGTCCTACGAGCAGTACTTC. Protein: CASSSLRTGSYEQYF.

The chain employs TRBV7-4 and TRBJ2-7; 8 nucleotides match TRBD2. This CDR3 has 18 amino acids. In germline, CDR1 is SGHVT, CDR2 SQSDAQ. V was pared by 11 bases and J by 2 bases, with 23 bases of the junction left unmatched. The CDR3 bases are TGTGCCTTCAGAAAAGGTATTATTACGGCGGGGGGCGCCTACGAGCAGTACTTC. Its translation: CAFRKGIITAGGAYEQYF.

The rearrangement links TRBV4-1 to TRBJ2-3, with 7 bases identical to TRBD1. Germline loops: CDR1 MGHRA, CDR2 YSYEKL. The CDR3 is made up of 14 amino acids. V trimming: 3 bases; J trimming: 4 bases; junction bases outside the gene matches: 4. CDR3 region: CASSQGDSSDTQYF. CDR3 bases: TGCGCCAGCAGCCAGGGGGACAGTTCAGATACGCAGTATTTT.

The J gene is TRBJ2-1, the V gene TRBV28, with a weak D call TRBD2 (6 bases). V lost 10 bases, J lost 6 bases, and 19 bases lay in between. The CDR3 is made up of 14 amino acids. Per the germline V gene, CDR1 is MDHEN and CDR2 is SYDVKM. CDR3 residues: CATSRGGIGNEQFF. CDR3 nucleotide sequence: TGTGCCACCAGCCGAGGAGGGATCGGCAATGAGCAGTTCTTC.

This clonotype was seen only a few times. The chain has TRBV2 and TRBJ1-1; a weak D match, TRBD1 (6 bases). Trimming took 2 bases from V and 3 from J, leaving 22 bases between them. The CDR3 is 18 residues long. Per the germline V gene, CDR1 is SNHLY and CDR2 is FYNNEI. CDR3: CASSEINGQFGSYTEAFF. Written as DNA, the CDR3 is TGTGCCAGCAGTGAAATTAATGGACAGTTCGGTTCGTACACTGAAGCTTTCTTT.

The V call is TRBV28, the J call TRBJ1-1, with 9 bases identical to TRBD1. The V segment lost 2 bases and the J segment 4 bases; nucleotides outside the gene matches: 5. The CDR3 has 15 amino acids. Germline V gene data show CDR1 as MDHEN and CDR2 as SYDVKM. The CDR3 is CASSLRLTGGTEAFF. CDR3 coding DNA: TGTGCCAGCAGTTTACGTCTGACAGGGGGCACTGAAGCTTTCTTT.

The gene calls are TRBV12-3 or TRBV12-4 and TRBJ2-4, with 10 bases identical to TRBD1. The CDR3 runs 14 residues. With 6 bases clipped from V and 7 bases from J, the junction kept 6 bases outside the gene matches. The CDR3 DNA follows: TGTGCCAGCAGAACCGGGACAGGGGACAACATTCAGTACTTC. Translation: CASRTGTGDNIQYF.

The table lists this clonotype with a few counts. This chain uses TRBV7-2 with TRBJ2-7, with TRBD1 matching over 7 bases. Germline V CDR1 and CDR2: SGHTA, FQGNSA. Trimming removed 4 bases from V and 6 bases from J; junction bases left unmatched: 6. This CDR3 contains 13 residues. The CDR3 sequence is CASSYRTGSEQYF. Here the CDR3 DNA reads TGTGCCAGCAGCTACCGGACAGGCTCCGAGCAGTACTTC.

This clonotype was seen more than once but under ten times. The chain is built from TRBV6-2 or TRBV6-3 and TRBJ1-2; no firm D call. The CDR3 is 11 amino acids. From germline, CDR1 is MNHEY and CDR2 SVGEGT. V shed 6 bases and J shed 3 bases, with 5 bases lying between them. The CDR3 DNA follows: TGTGCCAGCAGGTTCCACTATGGCTACACCTTC. This translates into CASRFHYGYTF.